The 25 T cell receptor beta chains below all came from one sample that was sequenced in a study of blood T cell repertoires in COVID-19. TCRdb's copy holds only in-frame clones and misses some; the assay was immunoSEQ multiplex PCR. The repertoire has a few hundred thousand clones, roughly 86% of them found once; the top ten carry under 3%. The source material was peripheral blood. Every receptor here comes from a human donor in a cohort sampled during active COVID-19.

The CDR3 coding sequence is TGTGCCAGCAGCCCTAGCGGGGGGACCTACGAGCAGTACTTC. Amino acid sequence: CASSPSGGTYEQYF. The rearrangement links TRBV5-4 to TRBJ2-7; 11 positions agree with TRBD2. V lost 4 bases and J lost 2; bases outside the gene matches: 2. In germline, CDR1 is SGHNT, CDR2 YYREEE (reference sequence). CDR3 length: 14 amino acids.

The chain uses TRBV5-4 and TRBJ2-1, with 11 bases fitting TRBD2. Germline CDR1 reads SGHNT; CDR2 reads YYREEE (reference sequence). V lost 0 bases, J lost 12 bases, and 11 bases stayed unmatched. The CDR3 spans 16 residues. CDR3 coding DNA: TGTGCCAGCAGCTTGGAGGGACTAGCGGCGTCTGGGGGGCAGTTCTTC. Translating gives CASSLEGLAASGGQFF.

The rearrangement joins TRBV7-2 to TRBJ1-2; 9 bases are a match to TRBD1. The trim removed 6 bases at V and 3 bases at J, leaving 11 bases unmatched. The CDR3 totals 16 residues. Germline loops: CDR1 SGHTA, CDR2 FQGNSA. CDR3 sequence: CASSSRTGGSYYGYTF. In nucleotides, the CDR3 is TGTGCCAGCAGTTCTCGAACAGGGGGCTCATACTATGGCTACACCTTC.

The J gene is TRBJ2-3, the V gene TRBV18; a weak D match, TRBD1 (6 bases). V lost 6 bases, J lost 4 bases, and 23 bases lay in between. Germline CDR1 and CDR2: KGHSH and LQKENI. This CDR3 is built from 17 residues. For the CDR3, the DNA is TGTGCCAGCTCCCTCGGAAAGGGGTCATGGACAGCAGATACGCAGTATTTT. This codes for CASSLGKGSWTADTQYF. Full variable domain (missing parts from reference TRBV18 and TRBJ2-3): NAGVMQNPRHLVRRRGQEARLRCSPMKGHSHVYWYRQLPEEGLKFMVYLQKENIIDESGMPKERFSAEFPKEGPSILRIQQVVRGDSAAYFCASSLGKGSWTADTQYFGPGTRLTVL.

The V gene is TRBV6-5, the J gene TRBJ2-4; D is possibly TRBD1 (6 bases). V gave up 5 bases and J gave up 1 base, with 12 bases separating them. The CDR3 consists of 15 residues. Germline loops: CDR1 MNHEY, CDR2 SVGAGI. CDR3 DNA sequence: TGTGCCAGCAGTCCCAGGGGCCGGGCCAAAAACATTCAGTACTTC. Residues: CASSPRGRAKNIQYF.

The chain has TRBV27 and TRBJ2-3, with 8 bases aligning to TRBD2. This CDR3 contains 16 residues. After removal of 2 bases from V and 1 base from J, the junction contained 5 bases not matched to a gene. Germline assignment: CDR1 MNHEY and CDR2 SMNVEV (reference sequence). CDR3 sequence: CASSLGGGGRTDTQYF. The CDR3 region has the DNA TGTGCCAGCAGTTTAGGGGGCGGGGGGCGCACAGATACGCAGTATTTT.

This clone was counted between two and nine times. This sequence joins TRBV6-7 and TRBJ1-6; D remains ambiguous. TRBV6-7 is given ORF status, its function remaining uncertain. This CDR3 contains 17 residues. Trimming took 0 bases from V and 4 from J, leaving 13 bases between them. CDR3 nucleotide sequence: TGTGCCAGCAGTTACTCTCTACGGGGTCGATATAATTCACCCCTCCACTTT. Translation: CASSYSLRGRYNSPLHF.

The chain recombines TRBV7-8 with TRBJ1-5; maybe TRBD1 (6 bases). The V and J ends lost 5 bases and 5 bases respectively, with 19 bases between them. The length of the CDR3 is 16 residues. From germline, CDR1 is SGHVS and CDR2 FQNEAQ. The chain's CDR3 is CASSVSRDTPHQPQHF. The CDR3 DNA sequence: TGTGCCAGCAGCGTAAGCCGGGACACCCCACATCAGCCCCAGCATTTT.

V gene TRBV28 combines with J gene TRBJ1-5; 7 bases fit TRBD1. After removal of 4 bases from V and 5 bases from J, the junction contained 8 bases not matched to a gene. Germline loops: CDR1 MDHEN, CDR2 SYDVKM. The CDR3 totals 15 residues. The CDR3: CASSSQQGTYQPQHF. In DNA form, the CDR3 reads TGTGCCAGCAGTTCTCAACAGGGGACTTATCAGCCCCAGCATTTT.

V and J are TRBV6-5 and TRBJ1-1; D is uncertain. Deletions cut 10 bases from V and 3 bases from J, with 15 bases between. CDR1 is MNHEY, CDR2 SVGAGI, per germline. The CDR3 loop spans 13 amino acids. The CDR3 region is CATKRGTDTEAFF. DNA for the CDR3: TGTGCCACCAAACGGGGTACGGACACTGAAGCTTTCTTT.

The chain couples TRBV7-3 to TRBJ2-5; TRBD2 matches 8 bases. V dropped 5 bases and J dropped 5; count of bases not matched to a gene: 4. The germline V gene encodes CDR1 SGHTA and CDR2 FQGTGA. The CDR3 runs 13 residues. The CDR3, as DNA: TGTGCCAGCAGCCCAACGGGGGGGGAGACCCAGTACTTC. Residues: CASSPTGGETQYF.

This clone was counted once. The rearrangement uses TRBV19 and TRBJ1-6; 10 bases line up with TRBD1. The CDR3 sequence is 15 residues long. In germline, CDR1 is LNHDA, CDR2 SQIVND (reference sequence). V was pared by 3 bases and J by 8 bases, with 4 bases of the junction left unmatched. CDR3 DNA: TGTGCCAGTAGTATGCGGGGGACAGGGGATTCACCCCTCCACTTT. Its translation: CASSMRGTGDSPLHF.

The chain joins TRBV19 to TRBJ1-2, with D maybe TRBD1 (5 bases). CDR1 and CDR2 (germline): LNHDA, SQIVND (reference sequence). This CDR3 has 13 residues. The V end was cut by 5 bases, the J end by 3 bases, with 10 bases between. The CDR3 DNA follows: TGTGCCAGTAGTCTACAGGTGGACTATGGCTACACCTTC. Amino acid sequence: CASSLQVDYGYTF.

This clone was counted a few times. The V gene is TRBV28, the J gene TRBJ1-1; a possible D gene is TRBD1 (6 bases). The ends were cut back, 6 bases at V and 3 bases at J, with 14 bases in the middle. Germline V gene data show CDR1 as MDHEN and CDR2 as SYDVKM. This CDR3 has 14 amino acids. The CDR3 sequence: CASSPPPGDTEAFF. In DNA, the CDR3 is TGTGCCAGCAGCCCCCCTCCAGGGGACACTGAAGCTTTCTTT.

CDR3 DNA sequence: TGTGCCAGCAGTGTAAGCCCGGGACTAGCGGGATTTGAGCAGTTCTTC. Protein product: CASSVSPGLAGFEQFF. The chain recombines TRBV2 with TRBJ2-1; 13 nucleotides agree with TRBD2. Germline V gene lookup returns CDR1 SNHLY and CDR2 FYNNEI. The CDR3 length is 16 residues. V gave up 4 bases and J gave up 9 bases; unmatched junction bases: 9.

The J gene is TRBJ2-7, the V gene TRBV7-2; D possibly corresponds to TRBD2 (5 bases). The CDR3 consists of 16 residues. Trimming pared 0 bases from V and 2 bases from J, leaving 14 bases between. Germline assignment: CDR1 SGHTA and CDR2 FQGNSA. CDR3 in DNA: TGTGCCAGCAGCTTAGCGGGTGGTGGGGAGACCTACGAGCAGTACTTC. Translation gives CASSLAGGGETYEQYF.

This clone was observed a single time. The CDR3 sequence is CASSTGQGMEKLFF. CDR3 coding DNA: TGCGCCAGCAGCACCGGACAGGGGATGGAAAAACTGTTTTTT. The gene calls are TRBV5-1 and TRBJ1-4; 9 bases are a match to TRBD1. V dropped 4 bases and J dropped 8; count of bases not matched to a gene: 6. Germline-derived CDR1 and CDR2 are SGHRS and YFSETQ. The CDR3 has 14 residues.

CDR3 coding DNA: TGTGCCAGCAGCCAAGATATCGGCAGGGATGAAAAACTGTTTTTT. Translated: CASSQDIGRDEKLFF. This sequence joins TRBV3-1 (or the pseudogene TRBV3-2) and TRBJ1-4, with D possibly TRBD1 on 5 matching bases. V lost 0 bases and J 6 bases, leaving 11 bases between the germline ends. Germline values: CDR1 LGHDT, CDR2 YNNKEL (reference sequence). The CDR3 extends over 15 amino acids.

The rearrangement links TRBV4-1 to TRBJ1-2; 9 nucleotides match TRBD1. The CDR3 contains 15 residues. Germline V lookup: CDR1 MGHRA, CDR2 YSYEKL. The J segment lost 8 bases and the V segment lost 1 base, leaving 8 bases of the junction unmatched. For the CDR3, the DNA is TGCGCCAGCAGCCAAGGAGAGGACAGGGGATGGGGCTACACCTTC. Translation: CASSQGEDRGWGYTF.

The gene calls are TRBV5-5 and TRBJ2-2, with 7 bases lining up with TRBD1. The CDR3 spans 17 residues. With 4 bases clipped from V and 4 bases from J, the junction kept 13 bases outside the gene matches. The germline gives CDR1 SGHKS, CDR2 YYEKEE (reference sequence). CDR3 loop: CASSHLGTDSRTGELFF. The CDR3 region has the DNA TGTGCCAGCAGCCACCTTGGGACAGACTCCCGCACCGGGGAGCTGTTTTTT. Combining the CDR3 with reference TRBV5-5 and TRBJ2-2 gives the whole variable domain DAGVTQSPTHLIKTRGQQVTLRCSPISGHKSVSWYQQVLGQGPQFIFQYYEKEERGRGNFPDRFSARQFPNYSSELNVNALLLGDSALYLCASSHLGTDSRTGELFFGEGSRLTVL.

The rearrangement links TRBV28 to TRBJ1-1, with D possibly TRBD1 on 5 matching bases. Germline CDR1 MDHEN, CDR2 SYDVKM. Trimming pared 9 bases from V and 0 bases from J, leaving 8 bases between. The CDR3 spans 12 residues. This CDR3 is CASGALNTEAFF. The CDR3 bases are TGTGCCAGTGGGGCTTTGAACACTGAAGCTTTCTTT.

The CDR3 DNA is TGTGCCAGCAGTCGCCTAGTCGGAAACACCATATATTTT. Translated, it gives CASSRLVGNTIYF. The chain carries TRBV6-5 and TRBJ1-3, with D hard to call. V shed 5 bases and J shed 4 bases, with 9 bases lying between them. The CDR3 is 13 amino acids. Germline CDR1 is MNHEY and CDR2 is SVGAGI.

The rearrangement uses TRBV6-6 and TRBJ1-1, with TRBD1 matching 8 bases. V trimming: 0 bases; J trimming: 7 bases; junction bases outside the gene matches: 4. CDR3 size: 14 residues. Germline lookup yields CDR1 MNHNY and CDR2 SVGAGI (reference sequence). In DNA, the CDR3 is TGTGCCAGCAGTTACTCGCTGGACAGGGATGAAGCTTTCTTT. Amino acid sequence: CASSYSLDRDEAFF.

The rearrangement uses TRBV5-4 and TRBJ2-7; the match to TRBD2 covers 8 bases. The CDR3 has 15 residues. V gave up 4 bases and J gave up 1 base; unmatched junction bases: 7. Germline V gives CDR1 SGHNT, CDR2 YYREEE (reference sequence). This CDR3 reads CASSSGLAMSYEQYF. CDR3 DNA: TGTGCCAGCAGCAGCGGACTAGCCATGTCCTACGAGCAGTACTTC.

This chain joins TRBV5-1 and TRBJ2-7, with 9 bases identical to TRBD1. Germline V gene sequence: CDR1 SGHRS, CDR2 YFSETQ. The CDR3 length is 15 residues. V lost 4 bases, J lost 2 bases, and 7 bases stayed unmatched. Here the CDR3 reads CASSPQGTGPYEQYF. In DNA form, the CDR3 reads TGCGCCAGCAGCCCCCAGGGGACAGGGCCCTACGAGCAGTACTTC.